The sequence of this TCR beta chain was determined in a study of cytomegalovirus exposure and HLA in healthy donors. On this clone: The target antigen is unknown.

The CDR3 contains 15 residues. Germline CDR1 reads LNHDA; CDR2 reads SQIVND (reference sequence). Losses at the gene ends were 3 bases for V and 0 bases for J; bases not matched to a gene: 5. Study findings and constraints: V segments that were indistinguishable, TRBV6-2 and TRBV6-3 among them, were omitted from analysis. Most of the TCR beta V segments (in an earlier analysis) were productive either about 87% or about 30% of the time. A later analysis linked a missense variant in DCLRE1C to the trimming of TCR beta V and J genes.

PCR was performed using 60 Vbeta and 13 Jbeta primers. Authors' processing steps: Later analysis identified 88 million or so unique TCR beta chains, approximately 10 million shared. This table comes from immunoSEQ multiplex PCR, and its TCRdb copy is limited to in-frame clones, with some not included. That table furnishes V, J and clone size, whereas the DNA furnished D and trimming. The sample carries around 140,000 clones, 80% recorded once. V gene TRBV19 combines with J gene TRBJ2-7; 7 nucleotides agree with TRBD1. The source of this sequence is a man aged 45-65 years in good health and CMV-seronegative. The sequenced material came from PBMCs. The chain's CDR3 is CASSISGTDSYEQYF. Here the CDR3 DNA reads TGTGCCAGTAGTATCTCCGGGACAGACTCCTACGAGCAGTACTTC.